These 21 T cell receptor beta chains were sequenced from one sample in a study of cytomegalovirus exposure and HLA in healthy donors. This PCR relied on a set of 60 Vbeta primers and 13 Jbeta primers. TCRdb's table, derived via immunoSEQ multiplex PCR, lists solely in-frame clones and lacks some. The sample gives around 130,000 clones, nearly 90% of which show up once; around 0.54% is in the top ten. The source material was PBMCs. These receptor sequences come from a woman in her thirties or forties in good health and CMV-seronegative.

The rearrangement uses TRBV11-3 and TRBJ2-7; the match to TRBD1 covers 10 bases. Germline V lookup: CDR1 SGHNT, CDR2 YENEEA. V dropped 9 bases and J dropped 4; count of bases not matched to a gene: 3. The CDR3 runs to 12 residues. CDR3 DNA sequence: TGTGCCAGGCCGGGACAGGGGTACGAGCAGTACTTC. Its protein is CARPGQGYEQYF.

V usage is TRBV11-2 and J usage is TRBJ2-7; 7 bases are shared with TRBD1. The CDR3 spans 14 residues. In germline, CDR1 is SGHAT, CDR2 FQNNGV. V was clipped by 1 base and J by 2 bases; unmatched bases: 2. DNA of the CDR3: TGTGCCAGCAGCTTAGCCGGGACAGCCTACGAGCAGTACTTC. Translating it yields CASSLAGTAYEQYF.

J is TRBJ2-1 and V is TRBV10-3, with 9 positions matching TRBD2. Germline V gene sequence: CDR1 ENHRY, CDR2 SYGVKD. J lost 1 base, V lost 7 bases, and 14 bases had no gene match. The CDR3 totals 18 residues. The CDR3 is CAINPKGGTSGSYNEQFF. In nucleotides, the CDR3 is TGTGCCATCAATCCGAAGGGGGGAACTAGCGGGTCCTACAATGAGCAGTTCTTC.

The J gene is TRBJ2-1, the V gene TRBV5-6; 15 bases map to TRBD2. The CDR3 is 15 amino acids. The germline CDR1 and CDR2 sequences are SGHDT and YYEEEE. V gave up 4 bases and J gave up 7 bases; unmatched junction bases: 3. The CDR3 loop is CASSIGTSGRNEQFF. Here the CDR3 DNA reads TGTGCCAGCAGCATCGGGACTAGCGGGAGGAATGAGCAGTTCTTC.

The CDR3 region is CASSTPSGSAYEQYF. DNA of the CDR3: TGTGCCAGCTCAACCCCTAGCGGGAGCGCCTACGAGCAGTACTTC. V is TRBV18 and J is TRBJ2-7; the match to TRBD2 covers 10 bases. Germline CDR1 and CDR2: KGHSH and LQKENI. V shed 5 bases and J 2 bases; nucleotides not matched to a gene: 6. The CDR3 extends over 15 amino acids.

This clone was observed a handful of times. The J gene is TRBJ2-7, the V gene TRBV19; D is possibly TRBD2 (7 bases). This CDR3 region has 14 residues. V was trimmed by 7 bases and J by 6 bases, leaving 19 bases between them. Germline V gives CDR1 LNHDA, CDR2 SQIVND (reference sequence). CDR3 DNA: TGTGCCAGTACCGCCGTGGCGGGGGCGGTCGAGCAGTACTTC. Its protein is CASTAVAGAVEQYF.

The gene calls are TRBV6-1 and TRBJ2-1, with 9 nucleotides matching TRBD1. The CDR3 runs 14 residues. V was clipped by 5 bases and J by 2 bases; unmatched bases: 1. Per the germline V gene, CDR1 is MNHNS and CDR2 is SASEGT. CDR3 DNA sequence: TGTGCCAGCAGTCGGACAGGGGCCTACAATGAGCAGTTCTTC. It is translated as CASSRTGAYNEQFF.

The rearrangement uses TRBV5-1 and TRBJ1-1; 8 bases line up with TRBD1. Germline V gives CDR1 SGHRS, CDR2 YFSETQ. V gave up 4 bases and J gave up 9 bases; unmatched junction bases: 11. The CDR3 sequence is 14 residues long. The DNA for the CDR3 is TGCGCCAGCAGCCCGGATCGACAGGGGAGTAAAGCTTTCTTT. This translates into CASSPDRQGSKAFF.

The chain carries TRBV30 and TRBJ1-2, with no clear D. The germline gives CDR1 GTSNPN, CDR2 SVGIG (reference sequence). The CDR3 has 15 amino acids. Trimming took off 0 bases at V and 0 bases at J, with 11 bases between the two ends. DNA of the CDR3: TGTGCCTGGAGTGTACCACGGAGAACTAACTATGGCTACACCTTC. Residues: CAWSVPRRTNYGYTF.

V gene TRBV6-6 combines with J gene TRBJ2-7; 9 bases match TRBD1. The ends lost 4 bases at V and 5 bases at J; junction bases unmatched: 9. This CDR3 has 15 residues. Germline V gives CDR1 MNHNY, CDR2 SVGAGI (reference sequence). In nucleotides, the CDR3 is TGTGCCAGCAGTTTACCCGGGACAGGGTCGAACGAGCAGTACTTC. It encodes CASSLPGTGSNEQYF.

This rearrangement joins TRBV7-8 to TRBJ2-1, with a tentative D call TRBD2 (6 bases). Germline V lookup: CDR1 SGHVS, CDR2 FQNEAQ. Trimming cost V 5 bases and J 0 bases, with 20 bases left between them. The CDR3 length is 18 residues. CDR3 in DNA: TGTGCCAGCAGCCGAAAAAGGAGGGGAATACCCTCCTACAATGAGCAGTTCTTC. Translating gives CASSRKRRGIPSYNEQFF.

The gene calls are TRBV30 and TRBJ1-2, with D possibly matching TRBD1 (5 bases). Germline CDR1 GTSNPN, CDR2 SVGIG (reference sequence). V shed 3 bases and J shed 10 bases, with 15 bases lying between them. The CDR3 loop spans 12 amino acids. CDR3 loop: CAWRAGPVAYTF. The CDR3 DNA reads as TGTGCCTGGAGGGCGGGACCGGTGGCCTACACCTTC.

The V and J genes are TRBV2 and TRBJ1-4, with D possibly matching TRBD1 (6 bases). Trimming left V 4 bases short and J 4 bases short, with 16 bases between. This CDR3 has 16 residues. Germline V gene lookup returns CDR1 SNHLY and CDR2 FYNNEI. CDR3 loop: CASSGYRDILNEKLFF. CDR3 DNA sequence: TGTGCCAGCAGTGGCTACCGGGACATCCTTAATGAAAAACTGTTTTTT.

This chain links TRBV7-9 with TRBJ1-4; no clear D. Deletions cut 8 bases from V and 3 bases from J, with 13 bases between. Looked up from germline, CDR1 is SEHNR and CDR2 is FQNEAQ (reference sequence). The CDR3 has 14 amino acids. The CDR3 nucleotides read TGTGCCAGCGGGAGGAGGTCGGCTAATGAAAAACTGTTTTTT. Translated, it gives CASGRRSANEKLFF.

This clone was counted once. V and J are TRBV4-2 and TRBJ2-7; TRBD2 matches 12 bases. Looked up from germline, CDR1 is LGHNA and CDR2 is YNFKEQ. This CDR3 comprises 18 residues. After removal of 4 bases from V and 5 bases from J, the junction contained 15 bases not matched to a gene. The CDR3 here is CASSRTPASGRAVDEQYF. DNA of the CDR3: TGTGCCAGCAGCCGGACTCCGGCTAGCGGGAGGGCCGTGGACGAGCAGTACTTC.

This chain uses TRBV2 with TRBJ2-7; the D gene is possibly TRBD1 (6 bases). CDR3 length: 15 amino acids. Trimming pared 8 bases from V and 0 bases from J, leaving 17 bases between. Per germline, CDR1 SNHLY and CDR2 FYNNEI. The CDR3 is CASDRGTTSSYEQYF. The CDR3 coding sequence is TGTGCCAGCGACCGAGGGACAACGAGCTCCTACGAGCAGTACTTC.

In this sample, this clone turned up once. V gene TRBV7-8 combines with J gene TRBJ2-1, with D maybe TRBD2 (6 bases). Trimming took 5 bases from V and 3 from J, leaving 8 bases between them. The CDR3 runs 13 residues. Germline loops: CDR1 SGHVS, CDR2 FQNEAQ. The chain's CDR3 is CASSPGGYNEQFF. The CDR3 DNA is TGTGCCAGCAGCCCCGGGGGCTACAATGAGCAGTTCTTC.

J is TRBJ2-7 and V is TRBV28; TRBD1 matches at 9 bases. In germline, CDR1 is MDHEN, CDR2 SYDVKM. The CDR3 loop spans 14 amino acids. J gave up 7 bases and V 5 bases, and 9 bases lay outside the gene matches. In nucleotides, the CDR3 is TGTGCCAGCAGTCCGGGACAGGGTTTTTTTGAGCAGTACTTC. Protein: CASSPGQGFFEQYF.

The CDR3 nucleotides are TGCGCCAGCAGCGAACAGGGGCGTGAGGAGCAGTACTTC. Amino acid sequence: CASSEQGREEQYF. The chain uses TRBV5-1 and TRBJ2-7; 7 bases fit TRBD1. The CDR3 sequence is 13 residues long. J lost 7 bases, V lost 4 bases, and 8 bases had no gene match. Per germline, CDR1 SGHRS and CDR2 YFSETQ. The full variable domain, completed using reference TRBV5-1 and TRBJ2-7, is KAGVTQTPRYLIKTRGQQVTLSCSPISGHRSVSWYQQTPGQGLQFLFEYFSETQRNKGNFPGRFSGRQFSNSRSEMNVSTLELGDSALYLCASSEQGREEQYFGPGTRLTVT.

This clone was found once. The rearrangement joins TRBV30 to TRBJ2-1; the D gene is possibly TRBD1 (6 bases). This CDR3 contains 14 residues. Germline V CDR1 and CDR2: GTSNPN, SVGIG (reference sequence). The ends were cut back, 2 bases at V and 6 bases at J, with 14 bases in the middle. CDR3: CAWSRDTRGNEQFF. For the CDR3, the DNA is TGTGCCTGGAGTCGGGACACCCGGGGCAATGAGCAGTTCTTC.

The chain carries TRBV7-3 and TRBJ2-1; D is possibly TRBD2 (7 bases). Germline-derived CDR1 and CDR2 are SGHTA and FQGTGA. V shed 1 base and J shed 1 base, with 14 bases lying between them. This CDR3 has 17 residues. The CDR3 here is CASSLSRRGGSYNEQFF. DNA for the CDR3: TGTGCCAGCAGCTTAAGTCGCAGGGGAGGGTCCTACAATGAGCAGTTCTTC.